The rows below give T cell receptor beta chains drawn from one sample of a study of cytomegalovirus exposure and HLA in healthy donors. Generated by immunoSEQ multiplex PCR, the TCRdb table keeps only in-frame clones and is missing some. The data show 140,000 to 150,000 clones, with approximately 80% seen just once and 3% to 5% held by the top ten. The sample was PBMCs. Receptors originate from a male donor in good health and CMV-seronegative. Each CDR3 is given with its conserved first and last residue. Fields, in order: D gene, clone size, J gene, CDR3 length, V gene, CDR3 protein, CDR3 DNA. The D gene is left open where the match is weak. The size field is filled for only some rows; it gives once, few, many or a size class.

d_call: -; clone_size: -; j_call: TRBJ2-5; cdr3_length: 16; v_call: TRBV9; cdr3_aa: CASSVEGRGDWETQYF; cdr3_nt: TGTGCCAGCAGCGTAGAGGGCAGGGGGGATTGGGAGACCCAGTACTTC
d_call: TRBD2; clone_size: -; j_call: TRBJ2-5; cdr3_length: 16; v_call: TRBV9; cdr3_aa: CASSPGGSGRQETQYF; cdr3_nt: TGTGCCAGCAGCCCCGGGGGAAGCGGGAGACAAGAGACCCAGTACTTC
d_call: TRBD2; clone_size: -; j_call: TRBJ2-2; cdr3_length: 14; v_call: TRBV6-1; cdr3_aa: CASWAGGYTGELFF; cdr3_nt: TGTGCCAGTTGGGCGGGAGGGTACACCGGGGAGCTGTTTTTT
d_call: -; clone_size: few; j_call: TRBJ1-1; cdr3_length: 12; v_call: TRBV25-1; cdr3_aa: CASSTGNTEAFF; cdr3_nt: TGTGCCAGCTCGACAGGGAACACTGAAGCTTTCTTT
d_call: TRBD2; clone_size: few; j_call: TRBJ2-2; cdr3_length: 15; v_call: TRBV11-3; cdr3_aa: CASSFSGTNTGELFF; cdr3_nt: TGTGCCAGCAGTTTTAGCGGGACGAACACCGGGGAGCTGTTTTTT
d_call: TRBD1; clone_size: -; j_call: TRBJ2-3; cdr3_length: 13; v_call: TRBV18; cdr3_aa: CASSDRGTDTQYF; cdr3_nt: TGTGCCAGCTCAGACAGGGGGACAGATACGCAGTATTTT
d_call: -; clone_size: -; j_call: TRBJ2-7; cdr3_length: 14; v_call: TRBV5-6; cdr3_aa: CASSQEAGQDEQYF; cdr3_nt: TGTGCCAGCAGCCAAGAGGCAGGGCAGGACGAGCAGTACTTC
d_call: TRBD1; clone_size: -; j_call: TRBJ1-1; cdr3_length: 15; v_call: TRBV2; cdr3_aa: CASSDPDRLNTEAFF; cdr3_nt: TGTGCCAGCAGTGACCCGGACAGGCTCAACACTGAAGCTTTCTTT
d_call: TRBD2; clone_size: -; j_call: TRBJ2-7; cdr3_length: 18; v_call: TRBV7-9; cdr3_aa: CASSLGAGGPIILYEQYF; cdr3_nt: TGTGCCAGCAGCTTAGGAGCGGGAGGGCCGATTATTCTCTACGAGCAGTACTTC
d_call: -; clone_size: -; j_call: TRBJ1-1; cdr3_length: 15; v_call: TRBV18; cdr3_aa: CASSPGQQPNTEAFF; cdr3_nt: TGTGCCAGCTCACCCGGACAGCAACCGAACACTGAAGCTTTCTTT
d_call: -; clone_size: -; j_call: TRBJ2-7; cdr3_length: 13; v_call: TRBV6-5; cdr3_aa: CASSTPLPYEQYF; cdr3_nt: TGTGCCAGCAGCACCCCACTTCCCTACGAGCAGTACTTC
d_call: -; clone_size: once; j_call: TRBJ2-7; cdr3_length: 13; v_call: TRBV6-1; cdr3_aa: CASSEASRGSLYF; cdr3_nt: TGTGCCAGCAGTGAAGCGAGTCGCGGAAGTCTGTACTTC
d_call: TRBD2; clone_size: -; j_call: TRBJ2-2; cdr3_length: 15; v_call: TRBV7-2; cdr3_aa: CASSLGLAGYGELFF; cdr3_nt: TGTGCCAGCAGCTTAGGACTAGCGGGTTACGGGGAGCTGTTTTTT
d_call: TRBD2; clone_size: once; j_call: TRBJ2-1; cdr3_length: 14; v_call: TRBV6-4; cdr3_aa: CASSGLAGGNEQFF; cdr3_nt: TGTGCCAGCAGTGGACTAGCGGGGGGCAATGAGCAGTTCTTC
d_call: -; clone_size: few; j_call: TRBJ1-1; cdr3_length: 13; v_call: TRBV2; cdr3_aa: CARKSHLNTEAFF; cdr3_nt: TGTGCCAGAAAGAGTCATCTCAACACTGAAGCTTTCTTT
d_call: -; clone_size: -; j_call: TRBJ1-2; cdr3_length: 16; v_call: TRBV10-3; cdr3_aa: CAISESRQGTNYGYTF; cdr3_nt: TGTGCCATCAGTGAGTCCCGCCAGGGGACTAACTATGGCTACACCTTC
d_call: -; clone_size: -; j_call: TRBJ1-4; cdr3_length: 17; v_call: TRBV4-1; cdr3_aa: CASSHLPGHTTNEKLFF; cdr3_nt: TGCGCCAGCAGCCATTTACCGGGACACACAACTAATGAAAAACTGTTTTTT
d_call: TRBD2; clone_size: -; j_call: TRBJ2-7; cdr3_length: 15; v_call: TRBV2; cdr3_aa: CASSGSRLAGGEQYF; cdr3_nt: TGTGCCAGCAGTGGATCAAGGCTAGCGGGAGGCGAGCAGTACTTC
d_call: TRBD2; clone_size: -; j_call: TRBJ2-1; cdr3_length: 17; v_call: TRBV10-1; cdr3_aa: CASSESRSGRAYNEQFF; cdr3_nt: TGCGCCAGCAGTGAGTCTAGAAGCGGGAGGGCCTACAATGAGCAGTTCTTC
d_call: -; clone_size: -; j_call: TRBJ2-3; cdr3_length: 15; v_call: TRBV13; cdr3_aa: CASSAAPSDGDTQYF; cdr3_nt: TGTGCCAGCAGCGCTGCGCCTAGCGATGGAGATACGCAGTATTTT
d_call: TRBD2; clone_size: few; j_call: TRBJ2-3; cdr3_length: 16; v_call: TRBV27; cdr3_aa: CASSLRGLAGANTQYF; cdr3_nt: TGTGCCAGCAGTTTACGCGGACTAGCGGGAGCGAATACGCAGTATTTT
d_call: TRBD1; clone_size: -; j_call: TRBJ2-1; cdr3_length: 15; v_call: TRBV29-1; cdr3_aa: CSVEGKGATYNEQFF; cdr3_nt: TGCAGCGTTGAGGGAAAGGGGGCAACCTACAATGAGCAGTTCTTC
d_call: TRBD1; clone_size: once; j_call: TRBJ2-7; cdr3_length: 16; v_call: TRBV4-3; cdr3_aa: CASSHFPGQGAGEQYF; cdr3_nt: TGCGCCAGCAGCCACTTCCCGGGACAGGGGGCAGGGGAGCAGTACTTC
d_call: -; clone_size: -; j_call: TRBJ1-4; cdr3_length: 15; v_call: TRBV7-9; cdr3_aa: CASSLDGGDNEKLFF; cdr3_nt: TGTGCCAGCAGCTTAGACGGGGGGGATAATGAAAAACTGTTTTTT
d_call: -; clone_size: -; j_call: TRBJ1-1; cdr3_length: 13; v_call: TRBV2; cdr3_aa: CASSQLENTEAFF; cdr3_nt: TGTGCCAGCAGCCAATTAGAGAACACTGAAGCTTTCTTT
d_call: TRBD1; clone_size: -; j_call: TRBJ2-5; cdr3_length: 13; v_call: TRBV7-2; cdr3_aa: CASSSGQQETQYF; cdr3_nt: TGTGCCAGCAGCTCGGGACAGCAAGAGACCCAGTACTTC
d_call: -; clone_size: -; j_call: TRBJ2-7; cdr3_length: 15; v_call: TRBV27; cdr3_aa: CASSLRGGTFHEQYF; cdr3_nt: TGTGCCAGCAGTTTACGAGGGGGTACCTTTCACGAGCAGTACTTC
d_call: TRBD1; clone_size: -; j_call: TRBJ2-5; cdr3_length: 11; v_call: TRBV25-1; cdr3_aa: CASGTVETQYF; cdr3_nt: TGTGCCAGCGGGACAGTAGAGACCCAGTACTTC
d_call: -; clone_size: -; j_call: TRBJ1-4; cdr3_length: 14; v_call: TRBV9; cdr3_aa: CASSAGLDNEKLFF; cdr3_nt: TGTGCCAGCAGCGCAGGGCTAGATAATGAAAAACTGTTTTTT
d_call: -; clone_size: -; j_call: TRBJ1-2; cdr3_length: 14; v_call: TRBV6-5; cdr3_aa: CASSERVQGQGYTF; cdr3_nt: TGTGCCAGCAGTGAAAGAGTACAGGGCCAGGGCTACACCTTC
d_call: TRBD2; clone_size: -; j_call: TRBJ2-1; cdr3_length: 16; v_call: TRBV6-6; cdr3_aa: CASSYRSGRAGNEQFF; cdr3_nt: TGTGCCAGCAGTTACCGTAGCGGGAGGGCCGGTAATGAGCAGTTCTTC
d_call: -; clone_size: -; j_call: TRBJ2-3; cdr3_length: 15; v_call: TRBV6-4; cdr3_aa: CASSDSGGATDTQYF; cdr3_nt: TGTGCCAGCAGTGACTCGGGGGGGGCCACAGATACGCAGTATTTT
d_call: -; clone_size: -; j_call: TRBJ1-2; cdr3_length: 12; v_call: TRBV5-6; cdr3_aa: CASSRGGAKDTF; cdr3_nt: TGTGCCAGCAGCCGGGGGGGGGCAAAGGACACCTTC
d_call: -; clone_size: -; j_call: TRBJ1-6; cdr3_length: 14; v_call: TRBV7-2; cdr3_aa: CASSSRASDTPLHF; cdr3_nt: TGTGCCAGCAGCTCTAGAGCGTCAGATACACCCCTCCACTTT
d_call: -; clone_size: -; j_call: TRBJ1-6; cdr3_length: 14; v_call: TRBV5-1; cdr3_aa: CASSLVGGGSPLHF; cdr3_nt: TGCGCCAGCAGCTTGGTTGGGGGGGGGTCACCCCTCCACTTT
d_call: -; clone_size: -; j_call: TRBJ2-5; cdr3_length: 14; v_call: TRBV2; cdr3_aa: CASSEHSRQETQYF; cdr3_nt: TGTGCCAGCAGTGAACATAGCCGACAAGAGACCCAGTACTTC
d_call: TRBD2; clone_size: few; j_call: TRBJ2-1; cdr3_length: 17; v_call: TRBV5-1; cdr3_aa: CASSQIIGLAGDNEQFF; cdr3_nt: TGCGCCAGCAGCCAAATAATAGGACTAGCGGGGGACAATGAGCAGTTCTTC
d_call: TRBD1; clone_size: -; j_call: TRBJ1-2; cdr3_length: 14; v_call: TRBV25-1; cdr3_aa: CASSETGGLGGYTF; cdr3_nt: TGTGCCAGCAGTGAAACAGGGGGGTTAGGTGGCTACACCTTC
d_call: TRBD2; clone_size: few; j_call: TRBJ2-5; cdr3_length: 13; v_call: TRBV7-9; cdr3_aa: CASSLGSGGAQYF; cdr3_nt: TGTGCCAGCAGCTTAGGGAGTGGGGGGGCCCAGTACTTC
d_call: -; clone_size: -; j_call: TRBJ2-2; cdr3_length: 14; v_call: TRBV6-1; cdr3_aa: CASSATSNTGELFF; cdr3_nt: TGTGCCAGCAGTGCGACATCGAACACCGGGGAGCTGTTTTTT
d_call: TRBD2; clone_size: -; j_call: TRBJ2-3; cdr3_length: 16; v_call: TRBV5-1; cdr3_aa: CASSLQLAGVTDTQYF; cdr3_nt: TGCGCCAGCAGCTTGCAGTTAGCGGGAGTGACAGATACGCAGTATTTT
d_call: -; clone_size: -; j_call: TRBJ2-7; cdr3_length: 15; v_call: TRBV5-1; cdr3_aa: CASSLFGGATYEQYF; cdr3_nt: TGCGCCAGCAGCTTGTTCGGAGGGGCTACCTACGAGCAGTACTTC
d_call: -; clone_size: once; j_call: TRBJ2-5; cdr3_length: 12; v_call: TRBV7-7; cdr3_aa: CASSLKGETQYF; cdr3_nt: TGTGCTAGCAGCCTCAAGGGGGAGACCCAGTACTTC
d_call: -; clone_size: few; j_call: TRBJ1-1; cdr3_length: 13; v_call: TRBV7-9; cdr3_aa: CASSPRRGYEAFF; cdr3_nt: TGTGCCAGCAGCCCACGGAGGGGATATGAAGCTTTCTTT
d_call: -; clone_size: -; j_call: TRBJ2-1; cdr3_length: 13; v_call: TRBV18; cdr3_aa: CASSPGTVNEQFF; cdr3_nt: TGTGCCAGCTCACCAGGTACAGTCAATGAGCAGTTCTTC
d_call: -; clone_size: once; j_call: TRBJ1-1; cdr3_length: 15; v_call: TRBV11-2; cdr3_aa: CASSVSRGYGTEAFF; cdr3_nt: TGTGCCAGCAGCGTCAGCCGGGGGTACGGGACTGAAGCTTTCTTT
d_call: -; clone_size: -; j_call: TRBJ2-1; cdr3_length: 11; v_call: TRBV6-5; cdr3_aa: CASSKPGEQFF; cdr3_nt: TGTGCCAGCAGTAAACCGGGTGAGCAGTTCTTC